This is a list of T cell receptor beta chains from one sample in a study of CXCR3-negative and CXCR3-positive naive CD8 T cells. TCRdb re-called the 5' RACE reads and shows each CDR3 protein once, DNA omitted. The specimen's table records some 60,000 distinct CDR3 sequences. The sequenced sample was naive CXCR3+ CD8+ T cells from blood. These receptors originate from a human donor in good health. Some clones in this sample may be carry-over from other donors' samples. Both conserved end residues are part of each CDR3. Clone sizes are given selectively: once, few, many, or a class where the clone is expanded.

V,J,size,CDR3
TRBV20-1,TRBJ1-2,NA,CSARDYVGWGYTF
TRBV5-1,TRBJ1-2,NA,CASSDRLANYGYTF
TRBV10-3,TRBJ2-1,NA,CAGGSLGTSPNEQFF
TRBV7-2,TRBJ1-1,NA,CASSLEDRVVTEAFF
TRBV6-2/TRBV6-3,TRBJ2-1,NA,CASTPWGASGGEQFF
TRBV4-3,TRBJ2-2,NA,CASSQDRTYTGELFF
TRBV25-1,TRBJ2-3,NA,CASSDLGLASDDTQYF
TRBV29-1,TRBJ2-7,NA,CSGTGQGVYEQYF
TRBV20-1,TRBJ2-2,NA,CSARDPETSGNTGELFF
TRBV27,TRBJ2-1,NA,CASSLTTSHGNEQFF
TRBV4-1,TRBJ2-1,NA,CASSQRAGLYNEQFF
TRBV20-1,TRBJ2-7,NA,CSAPRGYEQYF
TRBV28,TRBJ2-7,NA,CASSWPGPEQYF
TRBV11-2,TRBJ2-1,NA,CASSLVGNDEQFF
TRBV7-3,TRBJ2-1,NA,CASSSLGGGNEQFF
TRBV4-3,TRBJ1-1,NA,CASSRGRQVNTEAFF
TRBV7-9,TRBJ1-1,medium-sized,CASSLGTEAFF
TRBV12-3/TRBV12-4,TRBJ1-1,NA,CASSPGLSTEAFF
TRBV29-1,TRBJ2-7,NA,CSVEYGISYEQYF
TRBV4-3,TRBJ2-3,NA,CASSSSGGAADTQYF
TRBV5-1,TRBJ2-3,NA,CASSTTGRRGPPGTQYF
TRBV3-1,TRBJ1-2,NA,CASSQEWGQGAYGYTF
TRBV7-6,TRBJ2-7,NA,CASSSKRGTYEQYF
TRBV4-3,TRBJ2-3,NA,CASSQDQSGDTQYF
TRBV7-2,TRBJ2-7,NA,CASSLVDPWGNEQYF
TRBV27,TRBJ2-3,NA,CASIPSRQGIQEPPTDTQYF